This is a list of T cell receptor beta chains from one sample in a study of cytomegalovirus exposure and HLA in healthy donors. Some clones are missing from TCRdb's copy, which holds only in-frame ones; the method was immunoSEQ multiplex PCR. This sample's table reports approximately 80,000 clones. Sequencing was performed on PBMCs. The receptors shown here come from a young man in good health and CMV-seropositive. The CDR3 runs from the conserved cysteine through the conserved F or W. Each record gives: D gene, V gene, J gene, CDR3 DNA, CDR3 protein. D genes are given only for firm matches.

d_call: .
v_call: TRBV15
j_call: TRBJ2-7
cdr3_nt: TGTGCCACCAGCAGAGATTTGGCAACGGGGTACGAGCAGTACTTC
cdr3_aa: CATSRDLATGYEQYF

d_call: TRBD2
v_call: TRBV7-9
j_call: TRBJ2-5
cdr3_nt: TGTGCCAGCAGCATGACTAGCGGGGGCTTTCAAGAGACCCAGTACTTC
cdr3_aa: CASSMTSGGFQETQYF

d_call: .
v_call: TRBV10-2
j_call: TRBJ1-2
cdr3_nt: TGCGCCAGCAGTGAGTCGGAGGGGATAGATGGCTACACCTTC
cdr3_aa: CASSESEGIDGYTF

d_call: .
v_call: TRBV4-1
j_call: TRBJ2-7
cdr3_nt: TGCGCCAGCAGCCTTAATACAGGTTCCGGCGAGCAGTACTTC
cdr3_aa: CASSLNTGSGEQYF

d_call: TRBD2
v_call: TRBV29-1
j_call: TRBJ2-3
cdr3_nt: TGCAGCGTCCCCCCGGGGGGAGTGGGCACAGATACGCAGTATTTT
cdr3_aa: CSVPPGGVGTDTQYF

d_call: .
v_call: TRBV2
j_call: TRBJ2-6
cdr3_nt: TGTGCCAGCGTACGTTCAGAAGGGGCCAACGTCCTGACTTTC
cdr3_aa: CASVRSEGANVLTF

d_call: .
v_call: TRBV5-1
j_call: TRBJ2-1
cdr3_nt: TGCGCCAGCAGCCCGGGACTGGACATCTACAATGAGCAGTTCTTC
cdr3_aa: CASSPGLDIYNEQFF

d_call: TRBD1
v_call: TRBV6-5
j_call: TRBJ2-7
cdr3_nt: TGTGCCAGCAGCCCCGTGGGGCAGGGGGCCGACGAGCAGTACTTC
cdr3_aa: CASSPVGQGADEQYF

d_call: TRBD1
v_call: TRBV19
j_call: TRBJ2-2
cdr3_nt: TGTGCCTCCTCCGGGACAGGTGGATGGACCGGGGAGCTGTTTTTT
cdr3_aa: CASSGTGGWTGELFF

d_call: .
v_call: TRBV7-2
j_call: TRBJ2-7
cdr3_nt: TGTGCCAGCAATCCCTTCCCGACTGGCTCCTACGAGCAGTACTTC
cdr3_aa: CASNPFPTGSYEQYF